A single sample gave rise to the 12 T cell receptor beta chains below, sequenced in a study of identical twins. TCRdb ran MiXCR on the 5' RACE reads and lists one entry per CDR3 protein. The top ten clones hold roughly 0.46% of a sample with around 530,000 distinct CDR3 sequences, roughly 15% of them seen once. In addition, the sample was reused for a study of yellow fever vaccine responses in identical twins.

Material for sequencing was CD4+ T cells sorted from blood. These TCRs come from a woman under 30 in good health.

This clonotype has just a few counts. V and J are TRBV7-6 and TRBJ1-1, with no clear D. The CDR3 has 14 amino acids. V was shortened by 5 bases and J by 0 bases, with 10 bases between the two germline ends. Germline V gene sequence: CDR1 SGHVS, CDR2 FNYEAQ. The CDR3, as DNA: TGTGCCAGCAGCCCGCGTATGATGAACACTGAAGCTTTCTTT. Translation: CASSPRMMNTEAFF.

This sequence joins TRBV5-1 and TRBJ2-5, with TRBD1 identical over 8 bases. This CDR3 spans 13 amino acids. The V segment lost 4 bases and the J segment 5 bases; nucleotides outside the gene matches: 4. Germline V gene data show CDR1 as SGHRS and CDR2 as YFSETQ. CDR3 DNA sequence: TGCGCCAGCAGCCAGGGGGCGCGGGAGACCCAGTACTTC. Translated, it gives CASSQGARETQYF.

The chain carries TRBV5-1 and TRBJ2-5; 11 nucleotides match TRBD2. Trimming at V came to 4 bases and at J to 3 bases, leaving 5 bases not matched to a gene. The CDR3 runs 15 residues. From germline, CDR1 is SGHRS and CDR2 YFSETQ. Written as DNA, the CDR3 is TGCGCCAGCAGCATAGCGGGAGGGCAGGAAGAGACCCAGTACTTC. Residues: CASSIAGGQEETQYF.

This clonotype showed up just a few times. The gene calls are TRBV5-6 and TRBJ2-7; D is perhaps TRBD1 (7 bases). This CDR3 is 14 amino acids long. Trimming left V 5 bases short and J 7 bases short, with 19 bases between. The germline gives CDR1 SGHDT, CDR2 YYEEEE. The CDR3 is CASRLQQGTWEQYV. The CDR3 DNA follows: TGTGCCAGCAGATTACAACAGGGGACTTGGGAGCAGTACGTC.

This clonotype turned up a few times. The V call is TRBV5-6, the J call TRBJ1-4; TRBD1 might be the D (5 bases). The CDR3 is made up of 16 amino acids. Trimming took 1 base from V and 0 from J, leaving 10 bases between them. Germline CDR1 SGHDT, CDR2 YYEEEE. Here the CDR3 reads CASSLKGFSTNEKLFF. The CDR3 DNA reads as TGTGCCAGCAGCTTGAAGGGGTTCTCAACTAATGAAAAACTGTTTTTT.

This clonotype showed up many times. The chain combines TRBV29-1 with TRBJ2-1; 11 positions match TRBD2. Germline lookup yields CDR1 SQVTM and CDR2 ANQGSEA. The length of the CDR3 is 15 residues. V dropped 3 bases and J dropped 5; count of bases not matched to a gene: 6. The CDR3 reads CSVDRRLAGNNEQFF. CDR3 bases: TGCAGCGTTGACAGAAGACTAGCGGGAAACAATGAGCAGTTCTTC.

The chain carries TRBV12-3 or TRBV12-4 and TRBJ2-1; 12 nucleotides agree with TRBD2. The V and J ends lost 1 base and 4 bases, in that order; junction bases with no gene match: 8. The CDR3 consists of 18 residues. The CDR3 reads CASSLVGGLAGSYNEQFF. The CDR3 DNA reads TGTGCCAGCAGTTTAGTGGGGGGACTAGCGGGCTCGTACAATGAGCAGTTCTTC.

The V gene is TRBV3-1, the J gene TRBJ2-3, with 12 bases lining up with TRBD2. V dropped 4 bases and J dropped 4; count of bases not matched to a gene: 12. Germline-derived CDR1 and CDR2 are LGHDT and YNNKEL (reference sequence). CDR3 length: 18 amino acids. This CDR3 reads CASSRIPSGGAGADTQYF. The CDR3 DNA reads as TGTGCCAGCAGCCGAATCCCTAGCGGGGGGGCCGGAGCAGATACGCAGTATTTT.

This chain joins TRBV3-1 and TRBJ2-3; D is unresolved. V was clipped by 0 bases and J by 2 bases, with 12 bases between them. Germline V lookup: CDR1 LGHDT, CDR2 YNNKEL (reference sequence). The CDR3 is made up of 16 amino acids. CDR3 residues: CASSQDIPKPTDTQYF. DNA for the CDR3: TGTGCCAGCAGCCAAGATATACCCAAACCCACAGATACGCAGTATTTT.

J is TRBJ1-5 and V is TRBV5-5, with D possibly being TRBD1 (5 bases). This CDR3 is 15 amino acids long. Trimming removed 4 bases at V and 7 bases at J, with 18 bases between. Per germline, CDR1 SGHKS and CDR2 YYEKEE (reference sequence). The CDR3 DNA reads as TGTGCCAGCAGCCCGCCTGGGGGTACGGACCAGCCCCAGCATTTT. Its translation: CASSPPGGTDQPQHF.

The chain couples TRBV7-9 to TRBJ1-1; D is possibly TRBD1 (5 bases). Trimming took 4 bases from V and 3 from J, leaving 15 bases between them. The germline CDR1 and CDR2 sequences are SEHNR and FQNEAQ (reference sequence). CDR3 size: 15 residues. The CDR3 bases are TGTGCCAGCAGCTCCCTGGGGGGGAAGGACACTGAAGCTTTCTTT. Its protein is CASSSLGGKDTEAFF.

The genes are TRBV19 and TRBJ2-7, with D perhaps TRBD1 or TRBD2 (5 bases each). The CDR3 totals 16 residues. Trimming removed 3 bases at V and 2 bases at J, with 17 bases between. Germline loops: CDR1 LNHDA, CDR2 SQIVND (reference sequence). The CDR3 region has the DNA TGTGCCAGTAGTATTCGGGGCTACCAGTTCCCCTACGAGCAGTACTTC. Protein: CASSIRGYQFPYEQYF. The full variable domain, rest sourced from reference TRBV19 and TRBJ2-7, is DGGITQSPKYLFRKEGQNVTLSCEQNLNHDAMYWYRQDPGQGLRLIYYSQIVNDFQKGDIAEGYSVSREKKESFPLTVTSAQKNPTAFYLCASSIRGYQFPYEQYFGPGTRLTVT.